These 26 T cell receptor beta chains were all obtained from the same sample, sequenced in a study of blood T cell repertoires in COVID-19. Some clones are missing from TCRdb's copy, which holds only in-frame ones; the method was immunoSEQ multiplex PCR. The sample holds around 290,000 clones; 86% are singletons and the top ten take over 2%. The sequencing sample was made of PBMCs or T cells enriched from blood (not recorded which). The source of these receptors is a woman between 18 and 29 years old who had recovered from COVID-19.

The CDR3 loop is CASSQGIGYEQYF. The CDR3 DNA follows: TGTGCCAGCAGTCAGGGGATCGGCTACGAGCAGTACTTC. V and J are TRBV28 and TRBJ2-7; a weak D match, TRBD1 (6 bases). The CDR3 consists of 13 residues. V lost 5 bases and J lost 3, with 11 bases in between. Germline CDR1 MDHEN, CDR2 SYDVKM.

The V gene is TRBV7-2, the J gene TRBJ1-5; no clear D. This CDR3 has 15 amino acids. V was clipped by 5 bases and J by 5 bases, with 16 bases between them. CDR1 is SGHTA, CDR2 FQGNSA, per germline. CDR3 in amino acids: CASSPSGGSYQPQHF. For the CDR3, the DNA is TGTGCCAGCAGCCCATCGGGAGGGAGCTATCAGCCCCAGCATTTT.

Written as DNA, the CDR3 is TGTGCCGGACAAAGACAGGGAACCTACGAGCAGTACTTC. It specifies CAGQRQGTYEQYF. This rearrangement joins TRBV9 to TRBJ2-7; 7 bases align to TRBD1. The CDR3 has 13 residues. Per germline, CDR1 SGDLS and CDR2 YYNGEE. Trimming at V came to 10 bases and at J to 2 bases, leaving 9 bases not matched to a gene.

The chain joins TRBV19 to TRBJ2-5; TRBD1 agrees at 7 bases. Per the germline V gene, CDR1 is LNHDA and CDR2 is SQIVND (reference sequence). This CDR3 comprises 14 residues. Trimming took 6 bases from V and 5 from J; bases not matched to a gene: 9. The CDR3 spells CASSEQGSRETQYF. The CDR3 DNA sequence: TGTGCCAGTAGCGAACAGGGGTCCCGTGAGACCCAGTACTTC.

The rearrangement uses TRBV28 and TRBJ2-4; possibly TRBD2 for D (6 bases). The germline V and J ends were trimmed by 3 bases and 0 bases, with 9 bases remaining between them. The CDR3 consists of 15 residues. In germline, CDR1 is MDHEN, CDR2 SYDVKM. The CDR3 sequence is CASSLRGLAKNIQYF. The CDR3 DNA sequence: TGTGCCAGCAGTTTGCGGGGTTTAGCCAAAAACATTCAGTACTTC.

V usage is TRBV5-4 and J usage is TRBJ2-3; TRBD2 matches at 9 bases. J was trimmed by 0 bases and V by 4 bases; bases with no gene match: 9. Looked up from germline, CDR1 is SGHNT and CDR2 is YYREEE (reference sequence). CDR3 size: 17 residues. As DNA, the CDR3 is TGTGCCAGCAGCATGGAACCTAGCGGGACTAGCACAGATACGCAGTATTTT. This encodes CASSMEPSGTSTDTQYF. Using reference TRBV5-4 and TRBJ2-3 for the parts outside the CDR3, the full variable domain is ETGVTQSPTHLIKTRGQQVTLRCSSQSGHNTVSWYQQALGQGPQFIFQYYREEENGRGNFPPRFSGLQFPNYSSELNVNALELDDSALYLCASSMEPSGTSTDTQYFGPGTRLTVL.

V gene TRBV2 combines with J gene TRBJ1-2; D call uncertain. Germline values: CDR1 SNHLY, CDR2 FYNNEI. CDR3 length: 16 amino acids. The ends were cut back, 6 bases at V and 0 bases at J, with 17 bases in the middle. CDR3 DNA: TGTGCCAGCAGCCTCGTCCGGAGGTCCACTAACTATGGCTACACCTTC. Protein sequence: CASSLVRRSTNYGYTF.

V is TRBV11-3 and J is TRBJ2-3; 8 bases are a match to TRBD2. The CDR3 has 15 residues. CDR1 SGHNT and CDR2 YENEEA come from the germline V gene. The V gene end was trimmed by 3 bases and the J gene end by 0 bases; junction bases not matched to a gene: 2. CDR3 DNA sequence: TGTGCCAGCAGCTTCCGGGGGGGCAGCACAGATACGCAGTATTTT. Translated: CASSFRGGSTDTQYF.

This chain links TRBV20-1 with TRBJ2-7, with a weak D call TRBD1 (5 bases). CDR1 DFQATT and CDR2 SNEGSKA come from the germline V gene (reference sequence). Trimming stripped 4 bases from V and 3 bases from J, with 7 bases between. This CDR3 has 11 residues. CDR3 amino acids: CSAIDSYEQYF. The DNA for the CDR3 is TGCAGTGCTATTGACAGCTACGAGCAGTACTTC.

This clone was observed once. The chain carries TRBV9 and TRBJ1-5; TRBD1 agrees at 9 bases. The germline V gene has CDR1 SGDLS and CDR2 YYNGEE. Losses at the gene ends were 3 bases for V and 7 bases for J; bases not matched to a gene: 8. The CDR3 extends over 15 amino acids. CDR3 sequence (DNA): TGTGCCAGCAGCGCAGATGGGACAGGGAGGCAGCCCCAGCATTTT. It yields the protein CASSADGTGRQPQHF.

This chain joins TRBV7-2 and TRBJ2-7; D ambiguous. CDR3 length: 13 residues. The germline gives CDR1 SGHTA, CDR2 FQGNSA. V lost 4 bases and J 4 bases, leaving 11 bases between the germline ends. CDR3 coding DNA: TGTGCCAGCAGCTCAAATGCCGGGTACGAGCAGTACTTC. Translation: CASSSNAGYEQYF. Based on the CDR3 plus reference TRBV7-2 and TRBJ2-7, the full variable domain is GAGVSQSPSNKVTEKGKDVELRCDPISGHTALYWYRQSLGQGLEFLIYFQGNSAPDKSGLPSDRFSAERTGGSVSTLTIQRTQQEDSAVYLCASSSNAGYEQYFGPGTRLTVT.

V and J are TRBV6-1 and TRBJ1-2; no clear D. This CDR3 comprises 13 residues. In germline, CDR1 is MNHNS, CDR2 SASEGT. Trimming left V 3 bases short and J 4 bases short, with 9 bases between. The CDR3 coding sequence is TGTGCCAGCAGTGAGTGGGGAGGCTATGGCTACACCTTC. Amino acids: CASSEWGGYGYTF.

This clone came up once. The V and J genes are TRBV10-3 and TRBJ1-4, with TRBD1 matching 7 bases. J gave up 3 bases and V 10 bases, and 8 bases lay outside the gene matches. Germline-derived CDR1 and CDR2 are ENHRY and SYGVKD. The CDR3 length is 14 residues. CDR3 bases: TGTGCCACGGGCGCAGGGGGATCTAATGAAAAACTGTTTTTT. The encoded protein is CATGAGGSNEKLFF.

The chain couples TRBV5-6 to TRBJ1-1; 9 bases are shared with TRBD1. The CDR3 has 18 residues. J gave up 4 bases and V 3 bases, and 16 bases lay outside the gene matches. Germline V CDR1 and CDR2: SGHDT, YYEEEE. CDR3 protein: CASSWTQFRTGEGTEAFF. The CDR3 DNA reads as TGTGCCAGCAGCTGGACGCAATTTCGGACAGGGGAGGGCACTGAAGCTTTCTTT.

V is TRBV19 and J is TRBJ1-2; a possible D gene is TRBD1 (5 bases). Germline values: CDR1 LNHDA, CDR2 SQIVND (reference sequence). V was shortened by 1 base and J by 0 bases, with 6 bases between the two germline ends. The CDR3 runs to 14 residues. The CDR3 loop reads CASSIGQTNYGYTF. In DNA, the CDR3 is TGTGCCAGTAGTATAGGACAGACTAACTATGGCTACACCTTC. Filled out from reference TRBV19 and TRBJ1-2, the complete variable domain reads DGGITQSPKYLFRKEGQNVTLSCEQNLNHDAMYWYRQDPGQGLRLIYYSQIVNDFQKGDIAEGYSVSREKKESFPLTVTSAQKNPTAFYLCASSIGQTNYGYTFGSGTRLTVV.

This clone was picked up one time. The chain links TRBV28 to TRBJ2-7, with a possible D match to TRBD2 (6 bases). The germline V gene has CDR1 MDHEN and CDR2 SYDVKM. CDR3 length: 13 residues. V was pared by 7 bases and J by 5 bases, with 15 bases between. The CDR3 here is CASKWGVSHEQYF. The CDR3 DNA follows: TGTGCCAGCAAGTGGGGGGTGAGCCACGAGCAGTACTTC.

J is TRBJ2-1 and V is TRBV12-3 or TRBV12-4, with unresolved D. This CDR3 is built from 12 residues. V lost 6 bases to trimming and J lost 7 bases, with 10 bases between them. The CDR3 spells CASSTTVNEQFF. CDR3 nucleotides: TGTGCCAGCAGCACCACAGTAAATGAGCAGTTCTTC.

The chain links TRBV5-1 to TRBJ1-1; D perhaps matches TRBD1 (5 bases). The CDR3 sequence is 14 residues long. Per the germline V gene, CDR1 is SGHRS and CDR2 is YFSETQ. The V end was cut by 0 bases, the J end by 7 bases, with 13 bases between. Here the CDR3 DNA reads TGCGCCAGCAGCTTGGATTGGGGCACCTTTGAAGCTTTCTTT. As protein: CASSLDWGTFEAFF.

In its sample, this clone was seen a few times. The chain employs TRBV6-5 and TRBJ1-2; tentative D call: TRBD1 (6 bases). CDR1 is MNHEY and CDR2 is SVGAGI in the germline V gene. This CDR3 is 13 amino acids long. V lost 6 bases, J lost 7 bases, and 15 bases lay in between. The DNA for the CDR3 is TGTGCCAGCAGCTTCGACAGGAGTCGTGGCTACACCTTC. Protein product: CASSFDRSRGYTF.

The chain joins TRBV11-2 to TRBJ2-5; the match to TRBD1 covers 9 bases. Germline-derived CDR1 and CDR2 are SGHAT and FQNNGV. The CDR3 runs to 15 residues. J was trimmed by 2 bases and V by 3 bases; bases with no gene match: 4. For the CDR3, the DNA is TGTGCCAGCAGCTTGGGACAGGGAATGCAAGAGACCCAGTACTTC. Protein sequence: CASSLGQGMQETQYF. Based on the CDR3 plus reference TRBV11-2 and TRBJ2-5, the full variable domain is EAGVAQSPRYKIIEKRQSVAFWCNPISGHATLYWYQQILGQGPKLLIQFQNNGVVDDSQLPKDRFSAERLKGVDSTLKIQPAKLEDSAVYLCASSLGQGMQETQYFGPGTRLLVL.

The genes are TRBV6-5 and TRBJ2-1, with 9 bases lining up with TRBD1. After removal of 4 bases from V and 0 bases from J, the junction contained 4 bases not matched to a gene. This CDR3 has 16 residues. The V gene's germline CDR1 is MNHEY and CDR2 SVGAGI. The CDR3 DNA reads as TGTGCCAGCAGTTCCGACAGGGGGAGCTCCTACAATGAGCAGTTCTTC. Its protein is CASSSDRGSSYNEQFF.

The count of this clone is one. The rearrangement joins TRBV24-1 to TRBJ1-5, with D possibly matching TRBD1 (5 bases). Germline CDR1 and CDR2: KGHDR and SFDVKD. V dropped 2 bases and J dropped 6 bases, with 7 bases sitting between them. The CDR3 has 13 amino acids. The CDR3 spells CATSDSTAQPQHF. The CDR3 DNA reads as TGTGCCACCAGTGATTCGACAGCTCAGCCCCAGCATTTT.

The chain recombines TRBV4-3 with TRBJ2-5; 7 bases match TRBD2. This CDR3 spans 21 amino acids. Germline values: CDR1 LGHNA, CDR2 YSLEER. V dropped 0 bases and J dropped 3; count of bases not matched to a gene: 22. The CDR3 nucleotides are TGCGCCAGCAGCCAAGATCTTTGGTTGCGGGGTAACGGGGGGAGAGAAGAGACCCAGTACTTC. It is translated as CASSQDLWLRGNGGREETQYF.

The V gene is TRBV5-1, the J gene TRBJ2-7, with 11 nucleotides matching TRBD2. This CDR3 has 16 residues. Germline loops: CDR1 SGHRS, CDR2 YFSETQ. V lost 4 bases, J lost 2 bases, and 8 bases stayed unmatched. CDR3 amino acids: CASSLTSGGLTYEQYF. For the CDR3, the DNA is TGCGCCAGCAGCCTTACTAGCGGGGGCCTTACCTACGAGCAGTACTTC.

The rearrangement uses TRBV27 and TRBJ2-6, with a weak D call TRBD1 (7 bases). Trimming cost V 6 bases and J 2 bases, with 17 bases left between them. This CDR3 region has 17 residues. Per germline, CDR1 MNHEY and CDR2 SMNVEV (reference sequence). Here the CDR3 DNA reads TGTGCCAGCAGACCGACAGGGAGGATAACTGGGGCCAACGTCCTGACTTTC. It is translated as CASRPTGRITGANVLTF.

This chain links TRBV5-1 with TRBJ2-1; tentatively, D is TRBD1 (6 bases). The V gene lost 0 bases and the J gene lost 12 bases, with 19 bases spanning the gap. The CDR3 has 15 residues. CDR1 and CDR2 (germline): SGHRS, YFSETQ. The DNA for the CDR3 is TGCGCCAGCAGCTTGGAATCAGGGGAAATCTCCGTGCAGTTCTTC. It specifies CASSLESGEISVQFF.